This TCR beta chain was observed in a study of blood T cells in healthy people across ages. Sample-barcoded 5' priming and a J-beta primer mix drove a second PCR of 7 to 11 cycles. TCRdb ran MiXCR on the 5' RACE reads and lists one entry per CDR3 protein. The sample yields around 1,600,000 distinct CDR3 sequences, less than 45% seen once. The germline V gene encodes CDR1 SGHTA and CDR2 FQGNSA. V lost 0 bases to trimming and J lost 3 bases, with 6 bases between them. The CDR3 sequence is 14 residues long. This clonotype was seen more than once but under ten times. The chain is built from TRBV7-2 and TRBJ1-5, with D hard to call. The receptor was isolated from a woman under 30 in good health. Input material: blood. The CDR3 DNA follows: TGTGCCAGCAGCTTAGCCAGTAACAATCAGCCCCAGCATTTT. Translating it yields CASSLASNNQPQHF. Together with reference TRBV7-2 and TRBJ1-5, the CDR3 gives the full variable domain: GAGVSQSPSNKVTEKGKDVELRCDPISGHTALYWYRQSLGQGLEFLIYFQGNSAPDKSGLPSDRFSAERTGGSVSTLTIQRTQQEDSAVYLCASSLASNNQPQHFGDGTRLSIL.